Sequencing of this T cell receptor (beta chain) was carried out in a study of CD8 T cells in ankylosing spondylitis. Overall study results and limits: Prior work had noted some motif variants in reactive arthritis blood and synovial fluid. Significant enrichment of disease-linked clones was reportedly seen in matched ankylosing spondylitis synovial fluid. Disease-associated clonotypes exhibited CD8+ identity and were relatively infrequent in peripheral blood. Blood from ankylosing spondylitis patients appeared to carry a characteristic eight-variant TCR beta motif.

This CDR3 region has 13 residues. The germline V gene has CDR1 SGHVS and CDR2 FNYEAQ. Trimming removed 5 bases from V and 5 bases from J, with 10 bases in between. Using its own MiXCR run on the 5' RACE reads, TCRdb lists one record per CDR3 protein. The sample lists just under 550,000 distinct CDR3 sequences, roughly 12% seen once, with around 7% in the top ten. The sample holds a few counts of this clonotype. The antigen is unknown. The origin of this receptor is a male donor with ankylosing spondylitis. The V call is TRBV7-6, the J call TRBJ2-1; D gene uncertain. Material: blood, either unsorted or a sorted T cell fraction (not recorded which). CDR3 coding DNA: TGTGCCAGCAGCATGGGTCGTGACAATGAGCAGTTCTTC. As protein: CASSMGRDNEQFF.